One and the same sample provided the 30 T cell receptor delta chains below, sequenced in a study of human gamma delta and Vdelta1 T cells. What these receptors recognize is not known. TCRdb re-called clones from the PCR reads via CATT. The repertoire consists of over 10,000 delta-chain clones, with roughly 50% occurring once and the leading ten covering approximately 1.4%. The sequencing sample was made of Vdelta1 gamma-delta T cells from blood grown in culture (DOT cells). The receptors originated from a human donor in good health.

The chain has TRDV1 and TRDJ1; D uncertain. Germline V gene data show CDR1 as TSWWSYY and CDR2 as QGS. The germline V and J ends were trimmed by 2 bases and 1 base, with 17 bases remaining between them. The CDR3 covers 17 residues. CDR3 in DNA: TGTGCTCTTGGGGAATTCTTTGGGCCCAGGGGCACCGATAAACTCATCTTT. It specifies CALGEFFGPRGTDKLIF.

J is TRDJ1 and V is TRDV1, with 12 nucleotides matching TRDD3. This CDR3 has 19 amino acids. Germline loops: CDR1 TSWWSYY, CDR2 QGS. V gave up 1 base and J gave up 1 base; unmatched junction bases: 10. CDR3 coding DNA: TGTGCTCTTGGGGAACGAGACTACTGGGGGATACATGGCACCGATAAACTCATCTTT. This gives the protein CALGERDYWGIHGTDKLIF.

The chain has TRDV1 and TRDJ1, with 12 bases aligning to TRDD3. The germline V gene has CDR1 TSWWSYY and CDR2 QGS. The CDR3 has 18 amino acids. V lost 0 bases, J lost 8 bases, and 13 bases stayed unmatched. Here the CDR3 DNA reads TGTGCTCTTGGGGAACTGAGCCGTACTGGGGGATACAACCCGAAACTCATCTTT. Protein sequence: CALGELSRTGGYNPKLIF.

V is TRDV1 and J is TRDJ1, with TRDD3 matching over 11 bases. The CDR3 is 23 amino acids. The germline V gene encodes CDR1 TSWWSYY and CDR2 QGS. The V segment lost 2 bases and the J segment 1 base; nucleotides outside the gene matches: 24. The CDR3 DNA reads as TGTGCTCTTGGGGAAGGTCGGCACCACACTTATTACTGGGGGATATTGCTCACCGATAAACTCATCTTT. Amino acids: CALGEGRHHTYYWGILLTDKLIF.

The chain has TRDV1 and TRDJ1, with TRDD3 identical over 8 bases. Germline loops: CDR1 TSWWSYY, CDR2 QGS. V shed 0 bases and J 0 bases; nucleotides not matched to a gene: 21. This CDR3 region has 22 residues. The CDR3 spells CALGELGPPILGGILYTDKLIF. The DNA of the CDR3 is TGTGCTCTTGGGGAACTCGGTCCTCCAATACTGGGGGGTATTCTTTACACCGATAAACTCATCTTT.

This clone has a handful of counts. The chain links TRDV1 to TRDJ1; D may be TRDD2 or TRDD3 (6 bases each). This CDR3 is built from 25 residues. Germline CDR1 is TSWWSYY and CDR2 is QGS. V lost 5 bases and J lost 3, with 46 bases in between. CDR3: CALGLDRPQKEPIPKNWAGADKLIF. The CDR3 bases are TGTGCTCTTGGGCTAGACCGGCCCCAGAAGGAACCTATTCCTAAAAACTGGGCCGGGGCCGATAAACTCATCTTT.

The chain employs TRDV1 and TRDJ1; TRDD3 agrees at 9 bases. The CDR3 spans 20 residues. V gave up 0 bases and J gave up 0 bases; unmatched junction bases: 14. Germline V gene data show CDR1 as TSWWSYY and CDR2 as QGS. CDR3 loop: CALGELGVLGEIAYTDKLIF. The CDR3 DNA is TGTGCTCTTGGGGAACTGGGGGTACTGGGGGAGATCGCCTACACCGATAAACTCATCTTT.

This clone came up a few times. The genes are TRDV1 and TRDJ1, with 10 bases aligning to TRDD3. This CDR3 spans 16 amino acids. Germline V gene sequence: CDR1 TSWWSYY, CDR2 QGS. V lost 2 bases to trimming and J lost 8 bases; unmatched junction nucleotides: 11. The CDR3 DNA reads as TGTGCTCTTGGGGAAGTCCCTGACTGGGGGATTAAGAAACTCATCTTT. Its translation: CALGEVPDWGIKKLIF.

V and J are TRDV1 and TRDJ1, with a tentative D call TRDD3 (6 bases). The V and J ends lost 0 bases and 4 bases respectively, with 48 bases between them. Germline loops: CDR1 TSWWSYY, CDR2 QGS. The CDR3 spans 27 residues. CDR3 DNA sequence: TGTGCTCTTGGGGAACTGGTGCCCTCCCAACAGCCCTTAGTGGACTGGGCCAGGTTCATCGAAGGCGATAAACTCATCTTT. It translates to CALGELVPSQQPLVDWARFIEGDKLIF.

The chain links TRDV1 to TRDJ1; the D call may be TRDD2 or TRDD3 (7 bases each). CDR1 and CDR2 from the germline V gene are TSWWSYY and QGS. The CDR3 consists of 19 residues. V lost 4 bases and J 0 bases, leaving 24 bases between the germline ends. CDR3 region: CALGGPFPTVGEYTDKLIF. In DNA form, the CDR3 reads TGTGCTCTTGGGGGGCCCTTTCCTACCGTGGGGGAGTACACCGATAAACTCATCTTT.

This clone has just one count. J is TRDJ1 and V is TRDV1; weak D call: TRDD3 (5 bases). Deletions cut 4 bases from V and 5 bases from J, with 14 bases between. Per germline, CDR1 TSWWSYY and CDR2 QGS. The CDR3 totals 14 residues. CDR3 in amino acids: CALGGFQIQDKLIF. CDR3 nucleotide sequence: TGTGCTCTTGGGGGGTTCCAGATACAGGATAAACTCATCTTT.

This clone came up a few times. The gene calls are TRDV1 and TRDJ1; weak D call: TRDD2 (6 bases). From germline, CDR1 is TSWWSYY and CDR2 QGS. CDR3 size: 13 residues. V gave up 8 bases and J gave up 5 bases, with 15 bases separating them. Here the CDR3 DNA reads TGTGCTCTTTCAAGGCCTTCCGTTGATAAACTCATCTTT. This codes for CALSRPSVDKLIF.

This clone was seen only a few times. This chain joins TRDV1 and TRDJ1; perhaps TRDD3 as D (6 bases). Germline V gene sequence: CDR1 TSWWSYY, CDR2 QGS. The length of the CDR3 is 15 residues. Trimming left V 0 bases short and J 5 bases short, with 13 bases between. The CDR3, as DNA: TGTGCTCTTGGGGAACTTAAGAGGGGGAGAGATAAACTCATCTTT. This sequence encodes CALGELKRGRDKLIF.

This chain links TRDV1 with TRDJ1; TRDD3 agrees at 8 bases. The length of the CDR3 is 20 residues. CDR1 and CDR2 from the germline V gene are TSWWSYY and QGS. V dropped 2 bases and J dropped 1; count of bases not matched to a gene: 18. CDR3: CALGENSLQGLGASTDKLIF. CDR3 nucleotides: TGTGCTCTTGGGGAAAACAGCCTACAGGGACTGGGGGCCTCCACCGATAAACTCATCTTT.

The chain couples TRDV1 to TRDJ2; 10 nucleotides agree with TRDD3. The V and J ends lost 4 bases and 0 bases, in that order; junction bases with no gene match: 23. The germline gives CDR1 TSWWSYY, CDR2 QGS. This CDR3 contains 23 residues. The CDR3 DNA sequence: TGTGCTCTTGGGGCACCCACTGACCCTTTGGGGAGGGGGATACGCGCTTTGACAGCACAACTCTTCTTT. Translation: CALGAPTDPLGRGIRALTAQLFF.

The chain employs TRDV1 and TRDJ1, with TRDD3 matching over 13 bases. The J segment lost 1 base and the V segment lost 1 base, leaving 27 bases of the junction unmatched. This CDR3 is built from 25 residues. Germline CDR1 reads TSWWSYY; CDR2 reads QGS. The CDR3 coding sequence is TGTGCTCTTGGGGAACGGCGTGGCTCTCTCCGTACTGGGGGATACGAGGAAGGAGGCACCGATAAACTCATCTTT. Its translation is CALGERRGSLRTGGYEEGGTDKLIF.

The chain couples TRDV1 to TRDJ1; D possibly corresponds to TRDD3 (6 bases). V lost 2 bases, J lost 2 bases, and 21 bases lay in between. Germline V gene data show CDR1 as TSWWSYY and CDR2 as QGS. The CDR3 covers 18 residues. The CDR3 coding sequence is TGTGCTCTTGGGGAAATCCCCGGCACTGCGGGATATACCGATAAACTCATCTTT. Protein sequence: CALGEIPGTAGYTDKLIF.

The genes are TRDV1 and TRDJ1, with 10 bases that match TRDD3. Germline V gene sequence: CDR1 TSWWSYY, CDR2 QGS. The CDR3 consists of 18 residues. Trimming took 4 bases from V and 0 from J; bases not matched to a gene: 11. The CDR3 protein is CALGVEGGYGLYTDKLIF. The CDR3 nucleotides are TGTGCTCTTGGGGTCGAGGGGGGATACGGATTGTACACCGATAAACTCATCTTT.

This clone was seen a few times. This rearrangement joins TRDV1 to TRDJ1; D possibly uses TRDD2 or TRDD3 (5 bases each). V was pared by 3 bases and J by 10 bases, with 24 bases between. The CDR3 length is 16 residues. Germline CDR1 and CDR2: TSWWSYY and QGS. The CDR3 DNA is TGTGCTCTTGGGGAGGGCCTACCGCGGGGGCCACCTCGACTCATCTTT. Translation gives CALGEGLPRGPPRLIF.

The chain is built from TRDV1 and TRDJ1; 11 nucleotides line up with TRDD3. This CDR3 has 18 amino acids. From germline, CDR1 is TSWWSYY and CDR2 QGS. The ends lost 5 bases at V and 11 bases at J; junction bases unmatched: 22. CDR3 nucleotides: TGTGCTCTTGGGAACACTGCACCGAAACTGGGGGATATAAGAGGGCTCATCTTT. It yields the protein CALGNTAPKLGDIRGLIF.

V and J are TRDV1 and TRDJ1, with 9 bases identical to TRDD3. V shed 3 bases and J 0 bases; nucleotides not matched to a gene: 14. Germline CDR1 is TSWWSYY and CDR2 is QGS. The CDR3 spans 19 residues. Here the CDR3 DNA reads TGTGCTCTTGGGGACCCACTTCGGCTGGGGGATCCGTACACCGATAAACTCATCTTT. As protein: CALGDPLRLGDPYTDKLIF.

The chain uses TRDV1 and TRDJ1, with D tentatively TRDD3 (6 bases). CDR1 is TSWWSYY, CDR2 QGS, per germline. Trimming took 0 bases from V and 0 from J, leaving 35 bases between them. This CDR3 comprises 24 residues. In nucleotides, the CDR3 is TGTGCTCTTGGGGAACTGGGCGGATACCCGACTCGTGGTGGGGATCCGGAGTACACCGATAAACTCATCTTT. Translation: CALGELGGYPTRGGDPEYTDKLIF.

This clone was seen a few times. J is TRDJ1 and V is TRDV1, with D perhaps being TRDD1 or TRDD3 (6 bases each). CDR3 length: 18 residues. V shed 3 bases and J shed 1 base, with 21 bases lying between them. Germline-derived CDR1 and CDR2 are TSWWSYY and QGS. Here the CDR3 DNA reads TGTGCTCTTGGGGATAATAGTACGCCGGACTGGGTCACCGATAAACTCATCTTT. It specifies CALGDNSTPDWVTDKLIF.

This sequence joins TRDV1 and TRDJ1; no definite D call. CDR3 length equals 14 residues. Germline V gene sequence: CDR1 TSWWSYY, CDR2 QGS. The V gene lost 1 base and the J gene lost 2 bases, with 8 bases spanning the gap. CDR3 in DNA: TGTGCTCTTGGGGAACGGATCCTGACCGATAAACTCATCTTT. Residues: CALGERILTDKLIF.

The chain has TRDV1 and TRDJ1; TRDD3 might be the D (5 bases). The germline CDR1 and CDR2 sequences are TSWWSYY and QGS. The CDR3 extends over 16 amino acids. Trimming removed 1 base from V and 0 bases from J, with 12 bases in between. The CDR3 here is CALGEPTRGYTDKLIF. CDR3 bases: TGTGCTCTTGGGGAACCCACAAGGGGGTACACCGATAAACTCATCTTT.

The V call is TRDV1, the J call TRDJ1, with TRDD2 matching 9 bases. V shed 2 bases and J 0 bases; nucleotides not matched to a gene: 25. This CDR3 spans 23 amino acids. Germline assignment: CDR1 TSWWSYY and CDR2 QGS. The CDR3 is CALGEEGLPTLWGPAGYTDKLIF. The CDR3 DNA follows: TGTGCTCTTGGGGAAGAAGGCCTTCCTACTCTCTGGGGACCGGCGGGGTACACCGATAAACTCATCTTT.

A few counts support this clone. V gene TRDV1 combines with J gene TRDJ2; 9 bases agree with TRDD3. Trimming took 2 bases from V and 1 from J; bases not matched to a gene: 20. Germline values: CDR1 TSWWSYY, CDR2 QGS. The CDR3 contains 22 residues. The CDR3 DNA sequence: TGTGCTCTTGGGGAAACGTCCTACCCCGTACTGGGGGGATACTTTTTGACAGCACAACTCTTCTTT. Translated, it gives CALGETSYPVLGGYFLTAQLFF.

Remarks on this clone: A read error may account for a junction end that differs from germline. This chain links TRDV1 with TRDJ1, with 10 bases matching TRDD3. CDR1 and CDR2 from the germline V gene are TSWWSYY and QGS. This CDR3 contains 26 residues. For the CDR3, the DNA is TGTTCTCTTGGGGCCCCGGGAGTGGTTCCTACTTGGCTGGGGGATAAACAAAGGCCGTACACCGATAAACTCATCTTT. Encoded protein: CSLGAPGVVPTWLGDKQRPYTDKLIF.

This clone was counted a single time. The chain is built from TRDV1 and TRDJ2; D is possibly TRDD2 (7 bases). The germline V gene has CDR1 TSWWSYY and CDR2 QGS. The CDR3 has 21 amino acids. Trimming stripped 0 bases from V and 8 bases from J, with 31 bases between. The CDR3 DNA is TGTGCTCTTGGGGAACTAACTCCCCCGTTCCTACGGCCAGGGGGAGGGGCACAACTCTTCTTT. Translated, it gives CALGELTPPFLRPGGGAQLFF.

This sequence joins TRDV1 and TRDJ1, with 13 nucleotides matching TRDD3. CDR3 size: 25 residues. The V and J ends lost 1 base and 3 bases, in that order; junction bases with no gene match: 29. Germline values: CDR1 TSWWSYY, CDR2 QGS. The CDR3 is CALGEPFMAPIDTGGYASVPDKLIF. The DNA of the CDR3 is TGTGCTCTTGGGGAACCCTTTATGGCTCCGATTGATACTGGGGGATACGCGTCAGTCCCCGATAAACTCATCTTT.